Here is one T cell receptor (beta chain) with its context. This clone's antigen is unknown. The sample holds no much larger clone one base away, and base qualities are not on file. Using the deep immunoSEQ assay, TCR CDR3 regions were amplified from genomic DNA by multiplex PCR. Extracted genomic DNA from each cell subset was distributed evenly across all wells of several immunoSEQ 96-well plates, and each plate was treated as a replicate. For sorted subsets, each replicate PCR was loaded with 200 ng genomic DNA, equivalent to about 30,000 T cell genomes. The purified libraries were quantified using a Qubit 3.0 fluorometer, sized with a Bioanalyzer 2100, and then quantified again using the KAPA Library Quantification kit. Every immunoSEQ 96-well plate was sequenced on a dedicated single-read 150-cycle Illumina NextSeq 550 flow cell. Processing in the source paper ran as follows. Because only junctional sequences without quality scores were contained in the immunoSEQ output, filtering matching that applied to full-length reads could not be performed. To assign V/J genes and CDR3, sequences were annotated against IMGT germline references using PyIR, a Python wrapper for IgBLAST v1.9. Any read was removed if the V/J assignment was weak (E-value above 1e-6), the CDR3 was missing, or the read contained stop codons, out-of-frame junctions, or ambiguous translated residues. V3J clonotypes were defined as sequences sharing an identical inferred V gene, J gene, and CDR3 amino acid sequence. Percentage overlap between repertoires was calculated by dividing the number of shared unique clonotypes by the size of the smaller repertoire. Repertoire richness was assessed with RTK rarefaction, the Chao1 estimator, and Recon v2.1 estimates of unobserved clonotypes. OLGA was used to compute generation probabilities for all TCRbeta clonotypes that the gDNA method yielded from a few donors. TCRdb retrieved this table from immuneACCESS and kept in-frame rearrangements only. Not all clones are present; in checked studies, unresolved V genes account for under half, and no reason is known for the remainder. That table is the source of V, J and clone size, and D and trimming were worked out from the DNA. The table for this sample lists 1.5 million to 2.5 million clones; about 95% of them were counted only once. The top ten constitute around 1% of the sample.

The data were obtained in a study of shared clonotypes between healthy human individuals (dated by TCRdb to 2020 to 2021). Background for the entire study: The cohort comprised a couple of women and three men aged 18 to 49 years. For each donor, three plates each were used for CD4 naive and CD4 memory, two plates were used for CD8 naive, and one plate was used for CD8 memory. To increase sequencing depth and limit assay-specific biases, different laboratories used diverse techniques to prepare libraries and sequence TCR repertoires. To estimate repertoire size and how much clonotype sharing occurs between individuals, the study deeply sequenced the blood TCR repertoires of about five healthy adults. Leukapheresis yielded between about 0.85 and 10 billion PBMCs per donor.

General conclusions and limits of the study: Because the study included a small number of donors, the genetic and exposure-history diversity represented was limited. Rarefaction of sorted-subset datasets indicated incomplete sequencing despite the large sequencing depth. Sampling was limited to blood, and TCR repertoires in tissue likely differ from TCR repertoires in blood. Naive subsets generally had larger estimated clonotype richness than memory subsets. Compared with non-shared clonotypes, clonotypes shared by all four sorted-subset donors had higher generation probabilities. Based on pairwise subsampling, the degree of clonotype sharing among donors was expected to be affected by sequencing depth. Sharing across several donors was observed for around 4.8% of naive CD4, around 3.5% of naive CD8, around 2.5% of memory CD4, and roughly 0.4% of memory CD8 clonotypes.

CD8 naive samples were obtained by positive selection for CCR7 among CD45RO-negative cells, yielding a CD45RA+CCR7+ population from which TemRA cells were excluded. Healthy HIV-negative adults with no recently reported acute infections or vaccinations were included as donors. Every donor was a Caucasian adult living in Nashville, Tennessee, USA. Blood was collected by leukapheresis, and PBMCs were isolated by Ficoll-Histopaque density gradient centrifugation and then cryopreserved in liquid nitrogen vapor phase. Analytical flow cytometry was used to check the purity and quantity of every magnetically sorted T cell population. Each sorted fraction had its genomic DNA isolated and then quantified by UV absorbance on a Nanodrop 2000c. The TCR was taken from a man aged 18 to 30 in good health. Sequencing was carried out using naive CD8+ T cells sorted from blood. Sample cell subset or site, as interpreted from the label and publication: CD45RA+CCR7+.

The sequenced DNA: TGTGCCAGCAGCTCGACAGGTCTCGAGCAGTACTTC. This gives the protein CASSSTGLEQYF. This receptor chain uses TRBV11-3 and TRBJ2-7; TRBD1 could be the D gene, as 6 bases match. V and J are truncated by 4 bases and 6 bases respectively, leaving an intervening sequence of 10 bases. According to the germline V gene, CDR1 reads SGHNT and CDR2 reads YENEEA. The CDR3 covers 12 residues, taking in both the cysteine and the phenylalanine. Kept here is only the CDR3 DNA, which spans 36 bases and is read in frame from base 1.